This TCR beta chain was recovered during a study of tumor-infiltrating lymphocytes in primary liver carcinoma. CDR1 and CDR2 from the germline V gene are SGDLS and YYNGEE. This CDR3 is 12 amino acids long. V was clipped by 6 bases and J by 1 base, with 8 bases between them. Bulk tissue was left unsorted, and RNA and DNA were co-extracted from 20-30 mg of it. Starting material of 450 to 500 ng total RNA yielded TCR beta cDNA via a constant-region primer. The TCR beta library was amplified through three nested multiplex PCR rounds in a modified ARM-PCR procedure. TRBV1-TRBV30 forward primers paired with a C-beta reverse primer were used in the first two PCR rounds, which ran roughly 9 cycles each. MiXCR, run by TCRdb on the multiplex PCR reads, gives a single entry per CDR3 protein. This sample has more than 95,000 distinct CDR3 sequences, with approximately 82% found just once. Study-wide points: Relative to blood, tumors carried a significantly larger fraction of the repertoire in their top 250 clones (p = 0.039).

A single count supports this clonotype. Its antigen remains unidentified. This sequence was found in a man aged 35 to 55 with primary liver carcinoma and hepatitis B virus infection. The sequenced material came from liver tumor tissue from sampling region 3. Regarding subset: tumor region T3, left-lateral pole. V and J are TRBV9 and TRBJ2-7, with a tentative D call TRBD2 (5 bases). DNA of the CDR3: TGTGCCAGCATCGGGGATTCCTACGAGCAGTACTTC. Its translation: CASIGDSYEQYF.